These T cell receptor beta chains were read from a single sample in a study of blood T cell repertoires in COVID-19. Clones were sequenced by immunoSEQ multiplex PCR, and TCRdb holds only the in-frame ones, with some missing. The sample comprises under 300,000 clones, around 88% of which are singletons, and 9% to 15% rests with the top ten. The sequencing sample was made of peripheral blood. The receptors were sampled from a man older than 75 with acute or convalescent COVID-19. CDR3s include the opening cysteine and the closing phenylalanine or tryptophan. The D gene is left open where the match is weak. Size is stated for part of the rows, as once, few or many counts, or as a class when the clone is expanded.

abundance	d_gene	j_gene	v_gene	len	CDR3nt	CDR3aa
once	TRBD2	TRBJ2-3	TRBV15	17	TGTGCCACCAGCAGTGACGGGACTAGCGGGGGAATAGATACGCAGTATTTT	CATSSDGTSGGIDTQYF
NA	NA	TRBJ1-1	TRBV28	14	TGTGCCAGCAGTTTCTGGAGAGCGAACACTGAAGCTTTCTTT	CASSFWRANTEAFF
NA	TRBD1	TRBJ1-1	TRBV2	14	TGTGCCAGCAGCCGGGACAGGGGGAGCACTGAAGCTTTCTTT	CASSRDRGSTEAFF
NA	TRBD2	TRBJ2-7	TRBV11-2	15	TGTGCCAGCAGCTTAGTAGACGGGGGGGCCTACGAGCAGTACTTC	CASSLVDGGAYEQYF
NA	TRBD1	TRBJ1-1	TRBV7-9	15	TGTGCCAGCAGCTTAAGATCGGACAGGGGCGTTGAAGCTTTCTTT	CASSLRSDRGVEAFF
NA	NA	TRBJ1-5	TRBV12-3/TRBV12-4	13	TGTGCCAGCAGTATCCAACTCAATCAGCCCCAGCATTTT	CASSIQLNQPQHF
NA	NA	TRBJ1-1	TRBV6-5	15	TGTGCCAGCAGTTACTCGACAGTTCCAAACACTGAAGCTTTCTTT	CASSYSTVPNTEAFF
few	TRBD2	TRBJ2-1	TRBV2	14	TGTGCCAGCAATGCGGGAGTACCCTACAATGAGCAGTTCTTC	CASNAGVPYNEQFF
NA	NA	TRBJ1-1	TRBV28	15	TGTGCCAGCATCCCACCAGTGGGGCTGGCAGCTGAAGCTTTCTTT	CASIPPVGLAAEAFF
NA	NA	TRBJ1-1	TRBV5-1	14	TGCGCCAGCAGCTTGATCACAGGGCCATCTGAAGCTTTCTTT	CASSLITGPSEAFF
NA	NA	TRBJ1-3	TRBV7-8	15	TGTGCCAGCAGCCACACAAGGAGCTCTGGAAACACCATATATTTT	CASSHTRSSGNTIYF
NA	TRBD2	TRBJ2-2	TRBV5-1	17	TGCGCCAGCAGCTTGGAGGCAGCGGGAGTCAACACCGGGGAGCTGTTTTTT	CASSLEAAGVNTGELFF
NA	TRBD1	TRBJ1-4	TRBV28	13	TGTGCCAGTTCGGAAGGGGGCGTAGAAAAACTGTTTTTT	CASSEGGVEKLFF
NA	NA	TRBJ2-3	TRBV13	14	TGTGCCAGCAGCTCCCTAGGAGTTATCGATACGCAGTATTTT	CASSSLGVIDTQYF
once	NA	TRBJ2-5	TRBV12-5	13	TGTGCTAGTGGTTTGACGTTCCCCGGGACCCAGTACTTC	CASGLTFPGTQYF
NA	NA	TRBJ1-2	TRBV27	14	TGTGCCAGCAGGCGTAGGGAGACTGGCTATGGCTACACCTTC	CASRRRETGYGYTF
NA	TRBD2	TRBJ2-1	TRBV7-9	13	TGTGCCAGCAACGGACTAGCGGGCAGTGAGCAGTTCTTC	CASNGLAGSEQFF
NA	NA	TRBJ2-5	TRBV5-1	14	TGCGCCAGCAGCGGGGGACTGATCCAAGAGACCCAGTACTTC	CASSGGLIQETQYF
NA	TRBD1	TRBJ2-7	TRBV25-1	13	TGTGCCAGCACCTGGACAGGGTCGTACGAGCAGTACTTC	CASTWTGSYEQYF
NA	NA	TRBJ1-1	TRBV28	15	TGTGCCAGCAGGCCTGGCGGGGCTCGGTACACTGAAGCTTTCTTT	CASRPGGARYTEAFF
NA	TRBD1	TRBJ1-1	TRBV9	14	TGTGCCAGCAGCCGCACAGGGGGAGGCACTGAAGCTTTCTTT	CASSRTGGGTEAFF
NA	NA	TRBJ1-3	TRBV5-4	15	TGTGCCAGCAGCTTGGGGACAGACTCTGGAAACACCATATATTTT	CASSLGTDSGNTIYF
NA	NA	TRBJ2-7	TRBV28	14	TGTGCCAGCAGTCCGGCAACTACGCACAGGCAGCAGTACTTC	CASSPATTHRQQYF
NA	TRBD2	TRBJ2-7	TRBV3-1/TRBV3-2	14	TGTGCCAGCAGCCTCGGGGGGACTTCCTACGAGCAGTACTTC	CASSLGGTSYEQYF
NA	NA	TRBJ1-1	TRBV19	14	TGTGCCAGTAGTATAGGTGGGGGCCTCACTGAAGCTTTCTTT	CASSIGGGLTEAFF
NA	NA	TRBJ1-5	TRBV19	16	TGTGCCAGTAGCCCCCCGGGAGGGTCGGGCAATCAGCCCCAGCATTTT	CASSPPGGSGNQPQHF
NA	TRBD1	TRBJ1-4	TRBV2	15	TGTGCCAGCAGTGAAAAGGGGGCCCATGGGGAAAAACTGTTTTTT	CASSEKGAHGEKLFF
NA	TRBD2	TRBJ2-5	TRBV2	15	TGTGCCAGCAGGGTGCGGGTCGGGAGGAAAGAGACCCAGTACTTC	CASRVRVGRKETQYF
NA	TRBD1	TRBJ2-3	TRBV7-9	14	TGTGCCAGCAGCCTGGACAGGGGCGCAGATACGCAGTATTTT	CASSLDRGADTQYF
NA	TRBD1	TRBJ2-2	TRBV6-5	15	TGTGCCAGCAGACGGACAGGACTGAACACCGGGGAGCTGTTTTTT	CASRRTGLNTGELFF
NA	TRBD2	TRBJ2-1	TRBV5-1	16	TGCGCCAGCAGCCAGCCGACTAGCGGGAGGGCGGATGAGCAGTTCTTC	CASSQPTSGRADEQFF
NA	NA	TRBJ2-5	TRBV9	15	TGTGCCAGCAGCTCAAGTGGGGGGTTTCCAGAGACCCAGTACTTC	CASSSSGGFPETQYF
NA	NA	TRBJ1-2	TRBV5-1	14	TGCGCCTCGTCAGATCCTGGGAGGAGGTATGGCTACACCTTC	CASSDPGRRYGYTF
NA	TRBD2	TRBJ2-3	TRBV23-1	21	TGCGCCAGCAGTCAATTAATCTACTTTAGCGGGTTAACAGGAGGCACAGATACGCAGTATTTT	CASSQLIYFSGLTGGTDTQYF
NA	TRBD2	TRBJ2-6	TRBV18	14	TGTGCCAGCTCACCAGGGGGGGTCTCCAACGTCCTGACTTTC	CASSPGGVSNVLTF
NA	NA	TRBJ1-1	TRBV29-1	12	TGCAGCGCCAGTGAGGGCACCGAAGAAGCTTTCTTT	CSASEGTEEAFF
NA	NA	TRBJ1-1	TRBV27	14	TGTGCCAGCAGTTCGGGGAGGGCGAACACTGAAGCTTTCTTT	CASSSGRANTEAFF
NA	NA	TRBJ1-5	TRBV29-1	11	TGCAGCGTTGAAAGGGGAGGCGCCCAGCATTTT	CSVERGGAQHF
NA	TRBD2	TRBJ2-1	TRBV11-3	19	TGTGCCAGCAGCCCTTCCCCGGGACTAGGCTTGGCGGACTACAATGAGCAGTTCTTC	CASSPSPGLGLADYNEQFF
NA	TRBD2	TRBJ2-5	TRBV18	14	TGTGCCAGCTCAGGGCGGGGGGCCCAAGAGACCCAGTACTTC	CASSGRGAQETQYF
NA	NA	TRBJ2-5	TRBV28	15	TGTGCCAGCAGTTTACCCCCTCCTCCGCAAGAGACCCAGTACTTC	CASSLPPPPQETQYF
NA	TRBD2	TRBJ2-1	TRBV11-2	13	TGTGCCAGCAGCCTCAACGGACTAGCAAAATCTTTCTTC	CASSLNGLAKSFF
NA	NA	TRBJ2-3	TRBV5-1	13	TGCGCCAGCAGCCGTGCACGGGCAGATACGCAGTATTTT	CASSRARADTQYF
NA	TRBD2	TRBJ2-7	TRBV5-4	17	TGTGCCAGCAGCCCCGGGACTAGCGGGCCTAGCTCCTACGAGCAGTACTTC	CASSPGTSGPSSYEQYF
NA	NA	TRBJ2-1	TRBV5-6	11	TGTGCCAGCAGGTCCGTTAATGAGCAGTTCTTC	CASRSVNEQFF
NA	NA	TRBJ1-5	TRBV4-2	17	TGTGCCAGCAGCCAACATACATCCGGGAAGCTTAATCAGCCCCAGCATTTT	CASSQHTSGKLNQPQHF